One T cell receptor (beta chain) is described in this entry. Its antigen is unidentified. The sample is drawn from a study of T cell responses to AZD1222 COVID-19 vaccine. Study details: Some second doses came at about 4 weeks and others at about 12 weeks; these were pooled.

Repertoires were generated with immunoSEQ multiplex PCR, while TCRdb's copy carries only in-frame clones and drops some. The sample includes about 110,000 clones, around 90% of them seen just once. Study-wide results and caveats: Dominant CD4 TCR responses targeted spike regions 160-218 and 743-854. Donors in the cohort were predominantly white British and more often female, and clonal diversity was possibly underestimated. None of the repertoires were sampled until the peak T cell response had passed.

Germline assignment: CDR1 MNHEY and CDR2 SVGAGI. Trimming left V 6 bases short and J 3 bases short, with 18 bases between. This CDR3 is built from 15 residues. This sequence was found in an adult in good health. V and J are TRBV6-5 and TRBJ2-7; no definite D call. Sequencing was performed on peripheral blood, taken on day 0 of AZD1222 vaccination. As DNA, the CDR3 is TGTGCCAGCAGACCTACAGTTATCGTCTTCTACGAGCAGTACTTC. It specifies CASRPTVIVFYEQYF.